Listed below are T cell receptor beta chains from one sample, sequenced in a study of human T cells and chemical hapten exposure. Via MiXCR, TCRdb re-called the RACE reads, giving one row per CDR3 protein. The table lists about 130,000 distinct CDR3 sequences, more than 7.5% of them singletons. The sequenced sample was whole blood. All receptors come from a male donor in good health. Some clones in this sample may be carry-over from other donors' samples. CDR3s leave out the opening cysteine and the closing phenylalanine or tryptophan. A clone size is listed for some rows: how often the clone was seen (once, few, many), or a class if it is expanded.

ASSEERGNNEQF	TRBV2	TRBJ2-1	.
ATSTLGSGGASGGEQF	TRBV15	TRBJ2-1	.
ASSLEFPAGGPGNTQY	TRBV5-1	TRBJ2-3	few
ASSFGLAGDSSYEQY	TRBV7-2	TRBJ2-7	.
ATQTGYANTEAF	TRBV11-2	TRBJ1-1	.
ASSSQWGPGDEQF	TRBV7-2	TRBJ2-1	.
ASTPGAAYNEQF	TRBV11-2	TRBJ2-1	.
ASSPSFRDSYNEQF	TRBV18	TRBJ2-1	few
ASSQEGFEKLF	TRBV4-1	TRBJ1-4	.
ASSPRPRERKVADSYYTGELF	TRBV7-9	TRBJ2-2	.
AISSQGDTEAF	TRBV10-3	TRBJ1-1	many
ASSYSGDEAF	TRBV6-5	TRBJ1-1	many
ASSLEGTGSEFEY	TRBV7-8	TRBJ2-7	few
ASSPARNSGRTYNEQF	TRBV4-2	TRBJ2-1	many
ASSSGQEINEQF	TRBV5-1	TRBJ2-1	many
ASTLGLSELF	TRBV28	TRBJ2-2	many
SASRGPSGYEQY	TRBV20-1	TRBJ2-7	few
SAPARGDRVGGYT	TRBV20-1	TRBJ1-2	many